This T cell receptor (beta chain) was sequenced for a study of blood T cell repertoires in COVID-19. Study overall: Acute and convalescent COVID-19 samples came from the United States, Italy and Spain. T cells, B-cell-depleted T cells, or PBMCs provided the cDNA or gDNA that served as material.

Methods used by the authors: Amplifying reference gene primers gave estimates of nucleated cell counts. Repertoires were generated with immunoSEQ multiplex PCR, while TCRdb's copy carries only in-frame clones and drops some. The V and J calls and clone size are taken from that table; D and trimming were inferred from the DNA. The sample records roughly 230,000 clones, about 83% being singletons. Looked up from germline, CDR1 is KGHDR and CDR2 is SFDVKD. The CDR3 has 13 residues. V trimming: 7 bases; J trimming: 5 bases; junction bases outside the gene matches: 6. The rearrangement joins TRBV24-1 to TRBJ1-1; 7 bases are shared with TRBD1. The specimen was peripheral blood. The clonotype originates from a man aged 45 to 65 with acute or convalescent COVID-19. The CDR3 loop is CATRAGQSTEAFF. CDR3 coding DNA: TGTGCCACCAGGGCGGGACAGTCAACTGAAGCTTTCTTT.